The 3 T cell receptor beta chains listed next were all sequenced from one sample in a study of blood T cell repertoires in COVID-19. Measured with immunoSEQ multiplex PCR; TCRdb has only the in-frame clones, and not every one. The sample includes some 170,000 clones, 78% of them seen just once. Material for sequencing was PBMCs or T cells enriched from blood (not recorded which). The receptors were sampled from a woman aged 45-59 years who had recovered from COVID-19.

The CDR3 DNA is TGTGCCACCAGCGCGTCGGGACAGGGGGCGATTTTGGACACCGGGGAGCTGTTTTTT. It encodes CATSASGQGAILDTGELFF. J is TRBJ2-2 and V is TRBV15; 12 bases map to TRBD1. Germline CDR1 is LNHNV and CDR2 is YYDKDF (reference sequence). V shed 5 bases and J 3 bases; nucleotides not matched to a gene: 13. This CDR3 contains 19 residues.

The chain is built from TRBV6-5 and TRBJ2-7; the D gene is possibly TRBD2 (5 bases). Germline CDR1 reads MNHEY; CDR2 reads SVGAGI. This CDR3 spans 12 amino acids. The germline V and J ends were trimmed by 5 bases and 6 bases, with 11 bases remaining between them. CDR3 nucleotide sequence: TGTGCCAGCAGTCCTAGCCGCGGCGAGCAGTACTTC. Translation: CASSPSRGEQYF.

The V gene is TRBV6-4, the J gene TRBJ1-2; D unclear. Trimming shortened V by 6 bases and J by 2 bases, and 10 bases separated the two germline ends. CDR1 is MRHNA and CDR2 is SNTAGT in the germline V gene. There are 13 residues in the CDR3. CDR3 loop: CASSPSLNYGYTF. The CDR3 coding sequence is TGTGCCAGCAGCCCTAGTTTAAACTATGGCTACACCTTC.